Each of the 22 T cell receptor beta chains below was sequenced from the same sample in a study of Ad26.COV2.S vaccination and SARS-CoV-2 variants. Treatment given: about 20 received Ad26.COV2.S at low or high dose, single or two shots; five or six received placebo; per-sample allocation not given. Vaccine and placebo recipients were sampled on day 63 after the first injection. Produced via immunoSEQ multiplex PCR; TCRdb's table is partial and in-frame only. This sample has some 390,000 clones, with about 89% found just once. The starting material was peripheral blood, obtained in a trial of Ad26.COV2.S vaccine versus placebo. Receptors were obtained from a person between 18 and 65 years old who received the Ad26.COV2.S COVID-19 vaccine or a placebo.

The CDR3 bases are TGTGCCAGCAGCCCCGGACAGGGGGCGGGGGAAAAACTGTTTTTT. Its protein product is CASSPGQGAGEKLFF. The gene calls are TRBV7-7 and TRBJ1-4; TRBD1 matches 11 bases. The CDR3 has 15 amino acids. Germline CDR1 reads SSHAT; CDR2 reads FNYEAQ (reference sequence). V dropped 5 bases and J dropped 8; count of bases not matched to a gene: 7.

This chain joins TRBV28 and TRBJ2-6; 9 nucleotides align to TRBD1. Germline values: CDR1 MDHEN, CDR2 SYDVKM. V was pared by 6 bases and J by 2 bases, with 5 bases of the junction left unmatched. This CDR3 spans 16 amino acids. CDR3 nucleotides: TGTGCCAGCAGCAGACGACAGGGGGCTGGGGCCAACGTCCTGACTTTC. This sequence encodes CASSRRQGAGANVLTF.

This clone showed up just a few times. The chain combines TRBV7-2 with TRBJ2-3; no clear D gene. In germline, CDR1 is SGHTA, CDR2 FQGNSA. Trimming stripped 2 bases from V and 2 bases from J, with 8 bases between. The CDR3 contains 14 residues. In DNA, the CDR3 is TGTGCCAGCAGCTTATTTAGCCCCACAGATACGCAGTATTTT. Its protein is CASSLFSPTDTQYF.

This chain uses TRBV7-6 with TRBJ2-5; 7 bases agree with TRBD1. Germline values: CDR1 SGHVS, CDR2 FNYEAQ. This CDR3 region has 14 residues. Germline trimming cut 2 bases from V and 7 bases from J; bases unmatched to any gene: 7. The CDR3 DNA sequence: TGTGCCAGCAGCTTAACCAGGGGGTTCGGGACCCAGTACTTC. This codes for CASSLTRGFGTQYF. Full variable domain (remainder filled in from reference TRBV7-6 and TRBJ2-5): GAGVSQSPRYKVTKRGQDVALRCDPISGHVSLYWYRQALGQGPEFLTYFNYEAQQDKSGLPNDRFSAERPEGSISTLTIQRTEQRDSAMYRCASSLTRGFGTQYFGPGTRLLVL.

This chain joins TRBV27 and TRBJ2-7; D is possibly TRBD2 (5 bases). Deletions cut 5 bases from V and 4 bases from J, with 15 bases between. This CDR3 region has 14 residues. Germline lookup yields CDR1 MNHEY and CDR2 SMNVEV (reference sequence). CDR3 DNA sequence: TGTGCCAGCAGTCGGACCTACGGAGGATACGAGCAGTACTTC. It specifies CASSRTYGGYEQYF.

The V and J genes are TRBV6-1 and TRBJ2-3, with D unclear. The CDR3 contains 12 residues. Between the trimmed V and J ends, which lost 0 bases and 5 bases, there was a span of 3 bases. Germline-derived CDR1 and CDR2 are MNHNS and SASEGT. The CDR3 DNA reads as TGTGCCAGCAGTGAAGCTAGAGATACGCAGTATTTT. Its translation: CASSEARDTQYF.

This chain links TRBV2 with TRBJ1-2, with a tentative D call TRBD1 (5 bases). Germline CDR1 SNHLY, CDR2 FYNNEI. V lost 8 bases, J lost 2 bases, and 15 bases lay in between. This CDR3 has 14 amino acids. Here the CDR3 DNA reads TGTGCCAGCTTACGAAACCCAGGGAACTATGGCTACACCTTC. Translated: CASLRNPGNYGYTF. The full variable domain, its missing parts supplied by reference TRBV2 and TRBJ1-2, is EPEVTQTPSHQVTQMGQEVILRCVPISNHLYFYWYRQILGQKVEFLVSFYNNEISEKSEIFDDQFSVERPDGSNFTLKIRSTKLEDSAMYFCASLRNPGNYGYTFGSGTRLTVV.

The chain carries TRBV7-9 and TRBJ1-1; TRBD1 might be the D (5 bases). Trimming took off 5 bases at V and 5 bases at J, with 9 bases between the two ends. The CDR3 extends over 12 amino acids. The germline V gene encodes CDR1 SEHNR and CDR2 FQNEAQ (reference sequence). The CDR3 DNA reads as TGTGCCAGCAGCCCGGGGGGGACTGAAGCTTTCTTT. Its translation is CASSPGGTEAFF.

The V gene is TRBV2, the J gene TRBJ2-3; D unresolved. The CDR3 is 14 residues long. V was pared by 7 bases and J by 1 base, with 12 bases between. Germline V gene lookup returns CDR1 SNHLY and CDR2 FYNNEI. CDR3 DNA sequence: TGTGCCAGCAAACCAGCCGTGGGCACAGATACGCAGTATTTT. As protein: CASKPAVGTDTQYF.

Only one count was recorded for this clone. The V call is TRBV28, the J call TRBJ2-2; TRBD2 matches 7 bases. The CDR3 covers 16 residues. J was trimmed by 7 bases and V by 6 bases; bases with no gene match: 14. Germline CDR1 reads MDHEN; CDR2 reads SYDVKM. CDR3 nucleotide sequence: TGTGCCAGCAGCCCACTGGGCGGGAGATTAATCGGGGAGCTGTTTTTT. This sequence encodes CASSPLGGRLIGELFF. Variable domain in full (rest from reference TRBV28 and TRBJ2-2): DVKVTQSSRYLVKRTGEKVFLECVQDMDHENMFWYRQDPGLGLRLIYFSYDVKMKEKGDIPEGYSVSREKKERFSLILESASTNQTSMYLCASSPLGGRLIGELFFGEGSRLTVL.

The chain recombines TRBV28 with TRBJ1-4; 11 nucleotides agree with TRBD1. CDR1 MDHEN and CDR2 SYDVKM come from the germline V gene. The CDR3 is 14 residues long. Losses at the gene ends were 7 bases for V and 10 bases for J; bases not matched to a gene: 8. CDR3 residues: CASTPDRGQGKLFF. CDR3 nucleotides: TGTGCCAGCACTCCGGACAGGGGGCAAGGAAAACTGTTTTTT.

The chain carries TRBV4-1 and TRBJ2-1; 10 bases map to TRBD2. Germline values: CDR1 MGHRA, CDR2 YSYEKL. With V trimmed by 5 bases and J by 7 bases, 11 bases remained unmatched. This CDR3 contains 16 residues. CDR3 in amino acids: CASSEGLAGVWNEQFF. The CDR3 DNA is TGCGCCAGCAGCGAAGGGCTAGCGGGAGTGTGGAATGAGCAGTTCTTC.

This clone was seen only a few times. The genes are TRBV28 and TRBJ1-1; the D is unclear. CDR3 length equals 13 residues. Germline values: CDR1 MDHEN, CDR2 SYDVKM. The V end was cut by 6 bases, the J end by 2 bases, with 10 bases between. The CDR3 protein is CASRTNFNTEAFF. DNA of the CDR3: TGTGCCAGCAGGACAAACTTCAACACTGAAGCTTTCTTT.

This rearrangement joins TRBV19 to TRBJ2-7; 10 bases agree with TRBD2. The trim removed 0 bases at V and 5 bases at J, leaving 4 bases unmatched. CDR3 length: 15 residues. The germline gives CDR1 LNHDA, CDR2 SQIVND (reference sequence). The CDR3 region is CASSIELAGSHEQYF. The CDR3 DNA reads TGTGCCAGTAGTATAGAACTAGCGGGATCCCACGAGCAGTACTTC.

This chain joins TRBV6-5 and TRBJ2-2, with a possible D match to TRBD2 (5 bases). Deletions cut 6 bases from V and 4 bases from J, with 15 bases between. The CDR3 is made up of 15 amino acids. CDR1 is MNHEY, CDR2 SVGAGI, per germline. Here the CDR3 reads CASSSPGESTGELFF. The CDR3 DNA reads as TGTGCCAGCAGCTCTCCCGGGGAGAGCACCGGGGAGCTGTTTTTT.

The chain couples TRBV7-9 to TRBJ2-2, with 7 nucleotides matching TRBD2. V dropped 11 bases and J dropped 1; count of bases not matched to a gene: 10. Germline V gene lookup returns CDR1 SEHNR and CDR2 FQNEAQ (reference sequence). This CDR3 comprises 15 residues. The chain's CDR3 is CAAPGGYRNTGELFF. The CDR3 DNA sequence: TGTGCCGCCCCGGGAGGATATAGGAACACCGGGGAGCTGTTTTTT.

This clone has only one observation. This rearrangement joins TRBV19 to TRBJ1-4, with D perhaps matching TRBD1 (5 bases). V shed 5 bases and J shed 5 bases, with 18 bases lying between them. The CDR3 totals 16 residues. Germline V CDR1 and CDR2: LNHDA, SQIVND (reference sequence). The CDR3 DNA is TGTGCCAGTAGTGCGGGCTCGGGGCAACGGAATGAAAAACTGTTTTTT. Protein: CASSAGSGQRNEKLFF. The full variable domain, with the rest looked up from reference TRBV19 and TRBJ1-4, is DGGITQSPKYLFRKEGQNVTLSCEQNLNHDAMYWYRQDPGQGLRLIYYSQIVNDFQKGDIAEGYSVSREKKESFPLTVTSAQKNPTAFYLCASSAGSGQRNEKLFFGSGTQLSVL.

The chain has TRBV7-9 and TRBJ2-1, with TRBD1 identical over 11 bases. V shed 5 bases and J 5 bases; nucleotides not matched to a gene: 5. The CDR3 runs 15 residues. Germline V gene data show CDR1 as SEHNR and CDR2 as FQNEAQ (reference sequence). Here the CDR3 reads CASSQGTGGHNEQFF. As DNA, the CDR3 is TGTGCCAGCAGCCAAGGGACAGGGGGACACAATGAGCAGTTCTTC.

The gene calls are TRBV11-1 and TRBJ2-5; D may correspond to TRBD1 or TRBD2 (5 bases each). The V end lost 0 bases, the J end lost 5 bases, and 19 bases lay between the germline ends. The CDR3 runs 17 residues. Germline CDR1 reads SGHAT; CDR2 reads FQDESV (reference sequence). Here the CDR3 reads CASSLAPYNEGRETQYF. CDR3 in DNA: TGTGCCAGCAGCTTAGCCCCCTACAATGAGGGGCGCGAGACCCAGTACTTC.

This clone was seen once. The rearrangement uses TRBV27 and TRBJ1-6; 7 nucleotides match TRBD1. The CDR3 has 17 amino acids. Trimming took 3 bases from V and 5 from J; bases not matched to a gene: 10. Germline-derived CDR1 and CDR2 are MNHEY and SMNVEV (reference sequence). The chain's CDR3 is CASSFFTGARNNSPLHF. DNA of the CDR3: TGTGCCAGCAGTTTTTTTACAGGGGCCCGCAATAATTCACCCCTCCACTTT.

V usage is TRBV2 and J usage is TRBJ2-7; 9 nucleotides match TRBD2. V trimming: 7 bases; J trimming: 3 bases; junction bases outside the gene matches: 13. Germline CDR1 reads SNHLY; CDR2 reads FYNNEI. This CDR3 comprises 16 residues. CDR3 DNA sequence: TGTGCCAGCATCACGGGGGCTAGCGGGGCGTTCTACGAGCAGTACTTC. Protein sequence: CASITGASGAFYEQYF.

This clone was seen only a few times. The genes are TRBV14 and TRBJ2-7; D is possibly TRBD1 (5 bases). There are 15 residues in the CDR3. Germline loops: CDR1 SGHDN, CDR2 FVKESK. With 4 bases removed from V and 4 bases from J, the gap between germline ends came to 17 bases. The CDR3 is CASSRLGREGYEQYF. In DNA form, the CDR3 reads TGTGCCAGCAGCCGGCTGGGCAGGGAAGGATACGAGCAGTACTTC.